This entry lists 16 T cell receptor beta chains sequenced from one sample in a study of T cell responses to AZD1222 COVID-19 vaccine (dated by TCRdb to the early 2020s). The label giving this sample's time point can be read as: about 28 days (+/-7) after the second vaccine dose. The library was built by means of the immunoSEQ multiplex PCR assay. TCRdb holds this immuneACCESS table with in-frame rearrangements only. Some clones are missing; in checked studies, unresolved V genes explain under half, and the rest has no known cause. This sample has some 130,000 clones in its table, and over 85% of those were observed once. Of the sample, 6% to 7% is held by the ten largest clones. The starting material was peripheral blood, obtained 28 days after the second AZD1222 dose. The receptors stem from an adult who received the AZD1222 COVID-19 vaccine.

The chain uses TRBV28 and TRBJ1-4; TRBD1 aligns across 7 bases. The V gene's germline CDR1 is MDHEN and CDR2 SYDVKM. Losses at the gene ends were 6 bases for V and 6 bases for J; bases not matched to a gene: 4. This CDR3 contains 13 residues. The CDR3 region has the DNA TGTGCCAGCAGCACCGGGACAGATGAAAAACTGTTTTTT. It codes for CASSTGTDEKLFF.

This clone was seen a handful of times. This chain uses TRBV4-2 with TRBJ1-2; weak D call: TRBD1 (5 bases). V lost 1 base to trimming and J lost 5 bases, with 14 bases between them. Germline-derived CDR1 and CDR2 are LGHNA and YNFKEQ. This CDR3 contains 15 residues. DNA of the CDR3: TGTGCCAGCAGCCAAGCCGGGGGTTCGGGGTATGGCTACACCTTC. Its translation: CASSQAGGSGYGYTF.

V is TRBV10-1 and J is TRBJ2-7, with D uncertain. Germline V CDR1 and CDR2: WNHNN, SYGVQD (reference sequence). Trimming took off 5 bases at V and 2 bases at J, with 16 bases between the two ends. The CDR3 sequence is 15 residues long. DNA of the CDR3: TGCGCCAGCAGTCCCCCTTCGGAAGTCACCTACGAGCAGTACTTC. The encoded protein is CASSPPSEVTYEQYF.

V gene TRBV6-5 combines with J gene TRBJ2-5; D gene unclear. The V gene lost 4 bases and the J gene lost 1 base, with 10 bases spanning the gap. The germline V gene encodes CDR1 MNHEY and CDR2 SVGAGI. The CDR3 consists of 14 residues. The CDR3 loop is CASSLRNSQETQYF. CDR3 bases: TGTGCCAGCAGTTTAAGAAATTCCCAAGAGACCCAGTACTTC.

J is TRBJ1-2 and V is TRBV5-1; D might be TRBD1 (5 bases). The CDR3 contains 12 residues. Per the germline V gene, CDR1 is SGHRS and CDR2 is YFSETQ. V was shortened by 5 bases and J by 0 bases, with 5 bases between the two germline ends. This chain's CDR3 is CASRDTNYGYTF. In DNA form, the CDR3 reads TGCGCCAGCAGGGACACTAACTATGGCTACACCTTC.

V and J are TRBV19 and TRBJ1-2; TRBD1 matches 8 bases. Trimming took 9 bases from V and 6 from J; bases not matched to a gene: 6. In germline, CDR1 is LNHDA, CDR2 SQIVND (reference sequence). This CDR3 is built from 12 residues. CDR3 region: CASRTGRDGYTF. CDR3 coding DNA: TGTGCCAGCCGGACAGGGCGAGATGGCTACACCTTC.

The chain combines TRBV2 with TRBJ2-5; TRBD2 agrees at 8 bases. Germline-derived CDR1 and CDR2 are SNHLY and FYNNEI. J lost 5 bases, V lost 8 bases, and 19 bases had no gene match. The CDR3 is 17 amino acids. The DNA of the CDR3 is TGTGCCAGCGGCCGGGGGGGGTCAACAGGATGGGTGGAGACCCAGTACTTC. This codes for CASGRGGSTGWVETQYF.

A single count supports this clone. V usage is TRBV3-1 (or the pseudogene TRBV3-2) and J usage is TRBJ2-7; 7 positions agree with TRBD1. This CDR3 has 16 residues. Trimming cost V 0 bases and J 3 bases; bases outside gene matches: 8. Per germline, CDR1 LGHDT and CDR2 YNNKEL (reference sequence). In nucleotides, the CDR3 is TGTGCCAGCAGCCAAGATCCGACAGGGAAATACTACGAGCAGTACTTC. It codes for CASSQDPTGKYYEQYF.

The chain is built from TRBV10-3 and TRBJ1-1, with a possible D match to TRBD1 (6 bases). The CDR3 has 13 amino acids. In germline, CDR1 is ENHRY, CDR2 SYGVKD. The V end lost 10 bases, the J end lost 0 bases, and 12 bases lay between the germline ends. CDR3 loop: CATTTGVNTEAFF. The CDR3 coding sequence is TGTGCCACCACGACAGGAGTGAACACTGAAGCTTTCTTT.

The chain uses TRBV7-8 and TRBJ1-1; no clear D gene. Trimming removed 1 base from V and 11 bases from J, with 20 bases in between. Germline assignment: CDR1 SGHVS and CDR2 FQNEAQ. The CDR3 extends over 15 amino acids. The CDR3 is CASSLGFNGGLEAFF. DNA of the CDR3: TGTGCCAGCAGCTTAGGATTCAACGGAGGGTTGGAGGCTTTCTTT.

J is TRBJ1-1 and V is TRBV6-5, with TRBD1 as a possible D gene (5 bases). The CDR3 has 14 amino acids. V was trimmed by 4 bases and J by 6 bases, leaving 15 bases between them. From germline, CDR1 is MNHEY and CDR2 SVGAGI. CDR3 protein: CASSSLAGPPEAFF. CDR3 sequence (DNA): TGTGCCAGCAGTTCCCTAGCAGGGCCCCCTGAAGCTTTCTTT.

The chain uses TRBV18 and TRBJ2-2; D not resolved. CDR3 length equals 15 residues. Per the germline V gene, CDR1 is KGHSH and CDR2 is LQKENI. V was trimmed by 6 bases and J by 0 bases, leaving 11 bases between them. CDR3 residues: CASSISRANTGELFF. CDR3 sequence (DNA): TGTGCCAGCTCCATTTCCCGGGCGAACACCGGGGAGCTGTTTTTT.

The chain joins TRBV6-1 to TRBJ2-2; D may be TRBD1 (5 bases). The CDR3 loop spans 15 amino acids. The germline V gene encodes CDR1 MNHNS and CDR2 SASEGT. With 2 bases removed from V and 4 bases from J, the gap between germline ends came to 11 bases. The chain's CDR3 is CASSEIRGSTGELFF. The CDR3 DNA follows: TGTGCCAGCAGTGAAATTAGGGGCTCCACCGGGGAGCTGTTTTTT.

The V and J genes are TRBV12-3 or TRBV12-4 and TRBJ2-1, with 7 nucleotides matching TRBD1. The CDR3 is 12 residues long. With V trimmed by 6 bases and J by 5 bases, 1 base remained unmatched. CDR3 DNA: TGTGCCAGCAGAGGACAGGACAATGAGCAGTTCTTC. Protein sequence: CASRGQDNEQFF.

The chain joins TRBV6-5 to TRBJ2-1; D is uncertain. The CDR3 contains 16 residues. V was shortened by 0 bases and J by 4 bases, with 13 bases between the two germline ends. Germline loops: CDR1 MNHEY, CDR2 SVGAGI. The chain's CDR3 is CASSYSLAPYYNEQFF. For the CDR3, the DNA is TGTGCCAGCAGTTACTCGCTGGCCCCCTATTACAATGAGCAGTTCTTC.

This clone was seen just once. DNA of the CDR3: TGCGCCAGCAGCGGAATAGCGGGGAGAAAGACTGAGCAGTTCTTC. As protein: CASSGIAGRKTEQFF. J is TRBJ2-1 and V is TRBV5-1; the match to TRBD2 covers 8 bases. Germline CDR1 is SGHRS and CDR2 is YFSETQ. Trimming removed 4 bases from V and 9 bases from J; junction bases left unmatched: 12. The CDR3 sequence is 15 residues long.